This T cell receptor beta chain was sequenced for a study of early T cells in non-severe SARS-CoV-2 infection. This clonotype was observed many times. TCRdb itself ran the 5' RACE reads through MiXCR, one entry per CDR3 protein. The table lists 85,000 to 100,000 distinct CDR3 sequences, 16% of them singletons. This CDR3 is built from 14 residues. The junction had 5 bases not matched to a gene; V was cut back by 1 base and J by 7 bases. Germline V gene data show CDR1 as DFQATT and CDR2 as SNEGSKA (reference sequence). The sample taken for sequencing was whole blood. The source of this sequence is an adult who was a healthcare worker with PCR-confirmed SARS-CoV-2 infection or an uninfected control (not recorded which). The rearrangement joins TRBV20-1 to TRBJ2-1; 9 positions agree with TRBD1. The CDR3 loop is CSARATGGRNEQFF. The CDR3 nucleotides are TGCAGTGCTAGAGCAACAGGGGGCCGTAATGAGCAGTTCTTC.